This TCR beta chain was sequenced in a study of cytomegalovirus exposure and HLA in healthy donors. General study findings and limits: TCR beta V- and J-gene trimming, according to a later analysis, was linked to a missense DCLRE1C variant. It was reported that TCR beta sequences correctly inferred the HLA-A and HLA-B alleles for most subjects.

In the PCR, 60 Vbeta and 13 Jbeta primers were used. Sequencing used immunoSEQ multiplex PCR; TCRdb keeps in-frame clones, though not all of them. The table lists about 140,000 clones, 75% to 90% of them singletons. The CDR3 extends over 15 amino acids. V lost 5 bases and J lost 7, with 15 bases in between. The V gene's germline CDR1 is WNHNN and CDR2 SYGVQD (reference sequence). About this clone: Its antigen is currently unknown.

This TCR was sampled from a female donor in good health and CMV-seronegative. The sequenced sample consisted of PBMCs. V usage is TRBV10-1 and J usage is TRBJ1-6, with D unclear. The CDR3 loop reads CASSPAGLGNSPLHF. The DNA of the CDR3 is TGCGCCAGCAGTCCGGCGGGCCTCGGAAATTCACCCCTCCACTTT.